This is a list of T cell receptor beta chains from one sample in a study of OX40 agonist ivuxolimab in advanced cancers. This table comes from immunoSEQ multiplex PCR, and its TCRdb copy is limited to in-frame clones, with some not included. Of more than 70,000 clones listed, roughly 89% are singletons. Sequenced material: CD4+ or CD8+ T cells sorted from blood, taken in a trial of the OX40 agonist ivuxolimab. These receptor sequences come from an adult with an advanced solid tumor such as melanoma, head and neck, liver or kidney cancer. CDR3s include the opening cysteine and the closing phenylalanine or tryptophan. The D gene is left open where the match is weak. Clone sizes are given selectively: once, few, many, or a class where the clone is expanded.

DNA	CDR3	D	V	J	size
TGTGCCAGCAGCTCCCCAGACAGGGTAAATCAGTACTTC	CASSSPDRVNQYF	TRBD1	TRBV5-4	TRBJ2-7	-
TGTGCCATCAGTGACCCGGCGGGGGAGCTAGCGGGTGATACGCAGTATTTT	CAISDPAGELAGDTQYF	TRBD2	TRBV10-3	TRBJ2-3	-
TGTGCCAGCAGTGTAATAGCGGGTTCAATAGGAGAGCAGTTCTTC	CASSVIAGSIGEQFF	TRBD2	TRBV6-4	TRBJ2-1	-
TGTGCCTGGAGTCTAGCGGGATCCTACACAGATACGCAGTATTTT	CAWSLAGSYTDTQYF	TRBD2	TRBV30	TRBJ2-3	-
TGTGCCAGCTCACGGGGCAGCCAAGAGACCCAGTACTTC	CASSRGSQETQYF	-	TRBV18	TRBJ2-5	-
TGTGCCAGCAGTCTCCGACAAGTAGGGGAGACCCAGTACTTC	CASSLRQVGETQYF	-	TRBV6-1	TRBJ2-5	-
TGTGCCAGCAGCTCCGGCGGGCAGGTGCTATACACCTTC	CASSSGGQVLYTF	-	TRBV9	TRBJ1-2	-
TGTGCCAGCAGTGTACAGATCGGGGAGCTGTTTTTT	CASSVQIGELFF	-	TRBV25-1	TRBJ2-2	-
TGTGCCAGCTCACCTCGACAGGGGGCCACTGAAGCTTTCTTT	CASSPRQGATEAFF	TRBD1	TRBV18	TRBJ1-1	-
TGTGCCAGCAGTGAGCCGGGACAGGGGATTGAGACCCAGTACTTC	CASSEPGQGIETQYF	TRBD1	TRBV6-4	TRBJ2-5	-
TGCGCCAGCAGTGCAGGGACAGGTACTGAAGCTTTCTTT	CASSAGTGTEAFF	TRBD1	TRBV10-2	TRBJ1-1	-
TGTGCCAGCGGGGACAGGCCGAACACTGAAGCTTTCTTT	CASGDRPNTEAFF	TRBD1	TRBV19	TRBJ1-1	once
TGCGCCAGCAGTGTTAGCGGGAGAATACACGAGCAGTACTTC	CASSVSGRIHEQYF	TRBD2	TRBV10-1	TRBJ2-7	-
TGTGCCAGCAGCCTGGGGCCGAGCTCCTACGAGCAGTACTTC	CASSLGPSSYEQYF	-	TRBV11-3	TRBJ2-7	-
TGTGCCAGCAGTGCGACAGGCTACGAGCAGTACTTC	CASSATGYEQYF	-	TRBV9	TRBJ2-7	once
TGTGCCAGCAGTAGGACAGGGCCCTACGAGCAGTACTTC	CASSRTGPYEQYF	TRBD1	TRBV28	TRBJ2-7	-
TGCGCCAGCAGCTACGGGACTAGCGGGAGCGCAGATACGCAGTATTTT	CASSYGTSGSADTQYF	TRBD2	TRBV5-1	TRBJ2-3	-
TGTGCCAGCATCGCCGTACCCGGTGCCTCGATAAATCAGCCCCAGCATTTT	CASIAVPGASINQPQHF	-	TRBV28	TRBJ1-5	-
TGCGCCAGCAGCCAAGGGGGACTAGCTTTAACCGGGGAGCTGTTTTTT	CASSQGGLALTGELFF	TRBD2	TRBV4-3	TRBJ2-2	-
TGTGCCACCTCAGAGGGGTGGACAAGGGCAAATGAGCAGTTCTTC	CATSEGWTRANEQFF	-	TRBV28	TRBJ2-1	-
TGTGCCAGCAGTGACCGGGAGGGGGCCTGGCAGTACTTC	CASSDREGAWQYF	-	TRBV25-1	TRBJ2-7	-
TGTGCCAGCAGCTCCGGGACGGCTTCCTACGAGCAGTACTTC	CASSSGTASYEQYF	-	TRBV4-2	TRBJ2-7	-
TGTGCCAGCAGCTTCGGGATGCCCCCCTCTACCCCCGAGCAGTACTTC	CASSFGMPPSTPEQYF	-	TRBV7-2	TRBJ2-7	-
TGCGCCAGCAGCCCTCTATGGCAAACTGGCACCGGGGAGCTGTTTTTT	CASSPLWQTGTGELFF	-	TRBV5-1	TRBJ2-2	few
TGTGCCATCAAAGTGGGGGGCCCCACAGATACGCAGTATTTT	CAIKVGGPTDTQYF	-	TRBV10-3	TRBJ2-3	-
TGTGCCAGCAGCGTAGGGGCGGGAGGCGGCGAGCAGTACTTC	CASSVGAGGGEQYF	TRBD2	TRBV9	TRBJ2-7	-
TGTGCCAGCAGAGAGCGGGAGCGGAATGAGCAGTTCTTC	CASRERERNEQFF	TRBD2	TRBV2	TRBJ2-1	-
TGTGCCAGCAGTTCACAGGGGCCCTATGGCTACACCTTC	CASSSQGPYGYTF	TRBD1	TRBV27	TRBJ1-2	medium-sized
TGCGCCAGCAGAGGCAGTCCCGGGGACTATGGCTACACCTTC	CASRGSPGDYGYTF	-	TRBV5-1	TRBJ1-2	-
TGTGCCAGCAGTTACTCGGGGGCTGGCAATCAGCCCCAGCATTTT	CASSYSGAGNQPQHF	-	TRBV6-6	TRBJ1-5	-
TGCGCCAGCAGCTTGGGTGCCGGGAACTCCTACGAGCAGTACTTC	CASSLGAGNSYEQYF	-	TRBV5-1	TRBJ2-7	-
TGTGCCAGCACTGCCGGCGGTGGTGGGACCTACGAGCAGTACTTC	CASTAGGGGTYEQYF	-	TRBV28	TRBJ2-7	-
TGTGCCAGCAGCTCGGACTTTGGCGAGCAGTACTTC	CASSSDFGEQYF	-	TRBV7-2	TRBJ2-7	-
TGTGCCAGCAGTGAAGTCCCGGCACCTAGCACAGATACGCAGTATTTT	CASSEVPAPSTDTQYF	-	TRBV6-1	TRBJ2-3	-
TGTGCCAGCAGCTTATTCGGTTCTAGCGGAGCCTACGAGCAGTACTTC	CASSLFGSSGAYEQYF	TRBD2	TRBV7-9	TRBJ2-7	once
TGTGCCAGCAACTCGGCCGGGGAGCCCCAGCATTTT	CASNSAGEPQHF	-	TRBV6-1	TRBJ1-5	-
TGTGCCAGCAGCCAAGAACGTGGACAGGGGCATCAGCCCCAGCATTTT	CASSQERGQGHQPQHF	TRBD1	TRBV4-2	TRBJ1-5	-
TGTGCCAGCAGCTTACCAGGGACGTATGGCTACACCTTC	CASSLPGTYGYTF	-	TRBV7-9	TRBJ1-2	-
TGCGCCAGCAGCTTAAGACCGGGGTCTGGGGCCAACGTCCTGACTTTC	CASSLRPGSGANVLTF	-	TRBV5-1	TRBJ2-6	-
TGCGCCAGCAGCCAAGTCCCAGGTTACTCCTACAATGAGCAGTTCTTC	CASSQVPGYSYNEQFF	-	TRBV4-1	TRBJ2-1	-
TGTGCCAGCAGCCTAGCCGGGAGCCGATACACCGGGGAGCTGTTTTTT	CASSLAGSRYTGELFF	-	TRBV5-4	TRBJ2-2	-
TGTGCCAGTAGTATTGGGACAGATAGCAATCAGCCCCAGCATTTT	CASSIGTDSNQPQHF	TRBD1	TRBV19	TRBJ1-5	-
TGTGCCATCAGTGAAAGCCCCAACTATGGCTACACCTTC	CAISESPNYGYTF	-	TRBV10-3	TRBJ1-2	-
TGTGCCAGCGGAACCGGACAGGGGCTTATGGCCTACGAGCAGTACTTC	CASGTGQGLMAYEQYF	TRBD1	TRBV11-2	TRBJ2-7	-
TGTGCCAGCAGCTTAGTATTCGGCGGAACCTACGAGCAGTACTTC	CASSLVFGGTYEQYF	-	TRBV7-2	TRBJ2-7	-
TGTGCCTGGACAGATAGCGCACCCGGGGAGCTGTTTTTT	CAWTDSAPGELFF	-	TRBV30	TRBJ2-2	-
TGTGCCAGCACGGACACAAACACCGGGGAGCTGTTTTTT	CASTDTNTGELFF	-	TRBV27	TRBJ2-2	-
TGTGCCAGCAGCTGGAAAGACAGGGTTCCTGGAAACACCATATATTTT	CASSWKDRVPGNTIYF	TRBD1	TRBV28	TRBJ1-3	-
TGTGCCATCCCGACTACTGACTCCTACAATGAGCAGTTCTTC	CAIPTTDSYNEQFF	-	TRBV6-1	TRBJ2-1	-
TGTGCCAGTAGTATAGCAGCTAGCGGGAGCTCCTACGAGCAGTACTTC	CASSIAASGSSYEQYF	TRBD2	TRBV19	TRBJ2-7	-